Reported below is one T cell receptor beta chain. Its antigen is currently not known. No quality values exist for individual bases; no much larger clone is one base distant. Preparation of the library involved PCR. DNA from cultured CD4+ T cells was subjected to TCR sequencing with the Oncomine TCR Beta short-read assay at the Johns Hopkins FTIC core. The QIAamp micro DNA kit was used to extract genomic DNA from the cultured CD4+ T cells. Oncomine TCR Beta libraries from cultured CD4+ T cells were pooled using unique dual indexes and sequenced on an Illumina iSeq 100. The authors processed their data as follows. Non-productive sequences were filtered out, and CDR3s that did not start with C, did not end with F or W, or were shorter than 7 amino acids were discarded. Antigen-specific clonotypes were identified using the MANAFEST web application through comparison of peptide-stimulated wells with reference and other culture wells. To be called positive, a clone needed an FDR below 0.05, an odds ratio above 5, and a productive frequency above 0.1% in at least two of three replicate wells. Clonotypes that were significantly expanded in both SARS-CoV-2 spike wells and at least one common cold coronavirus spike condition were defined as cross-reactive. CDR3 homology was assessed with Levenshtein distances (stringdist) and unrooted phylogenetic trees (ape) in R version 3.6.1. Using fastp trimming at Q25 and MiXCR clonotype assembly, TCRdb reanalyzed the public sequencing data and kept in-frame beta chains. Here each entry gathers all rows of one CDR3 protein and keeps the most common genes and DNA. None of the V and J calls come from the authors' own analysis; TCRdb made them. The sample table lists 14,000 to 15,000 distinct CDR3 sequences, around 50% of them with a count of one. 26% of the sample is held by the ten biggest clonotypes.

What the treatment or condition label conveys for this sample: approximately 9-day PBMC culture with coronavirus spike peptide pools or control peptides (ViraFEST assay). The ViraFEST assay was used in the study, in which antigen-specific T cells were expanded with peptide pools and expanded clonotypes were subsequently identified by TCR sequencing. The convalescent patients' positive SARS-CoV-2 PCR tests fell between March and December 2020, which was before the Alpha, Beta and Delta variants emerged in the United States. Over 1.5 million PBMCs per well were cultured in IMDM with 5% human AB serum and 8.5 to 10 IU/ml IL-2, plus 10 ug/ml peptide pools. On days 3 and 7, half of the culture medium was replaced with fresh IL-2-containing medium. After around 10 days of culture, CD4+ T cells were isolated by negative selection with the EasySep CD4+ T cell isolation kit. PBMCs were separated from whole blood using Ficoll-Paque Plus gradient centrifugation and then either used fresh or cryopreserved at -140C. Culture conditions were generally each tested in triplicate wells.

This entry belongs to a study of vaccination and CD4 T cells after COVID-19 (dated by TCRdb to between 2021 and 2022). For the wider study: SARS-CoV-2 positivity had been established in the convalescent patients by nasal swab PCR, and mild disease was recorded in eight to ten of these patients and severe disease in one. In 10 COVID-19 convalescent patients and a few infection-naive healthy vaccine recipients, researchers compared the spike-specific CD4+ TCR repertoire from before mRNA vaccination with the repertoire from after. Two doses of either the Pfizer-BioNTech BNT162b2 vaccine (n=8) or the Moderna mRNA-1273 vaccine (n=2) were administered to participants. In the convalescent cohort there were six males and four females, among whom were two Hispanic individuals, seven Caucasians, two Asians and one multiracial person. For stimulating the cultures, overlapping spike peptide pools were used, derived from SARS-CoV-2 as well as from the common cold coronaviruses HCoV-NL63, HCoV-OC43 and HCoV-229E. As controls, cultures received a CEFX viral epitope pool (the positive control), an HIV-1 Nef peptide pool (the negative control), or no peptide at all. Post-vaccine blood samples were taken a median of approximately 76 days after the second vaccine dose, with a range of about 13 to 241 days. Post-COVID blood samples were collected from convalescent patients a median of around 96 days after diagnosis, with a range of about 35 to 170 days. The paper as a whole reports these results and caveats: In convalescent patients, a median approximately 83% of post-vaccine SARS-CoV-2-reactive clones were detected only after vaccination, suggesting vaccine-specific priming. An increase in the median number of SARS-CoV-2-reactive clonotypes from 20 to 25 after infection to roughly 36 after vaccination was observed, but the change was not found to be significant. Nearly all vaccine-specific clones in convalescent patients (304 of 307) were mono-reactive for SARS-CoV-2 spike rather than cross-reactive with common cold coronaviruses. The study included relatively few convalescent patients and did not analyze early timepoints after natural infection.

From the cysteine up to the phenylalanine, the CDR3 has a length of 12 residues. The kept DNA is CDR3 alone, 36 bases in frame from the first base. Per the germline V gene (reference sequence), LNHDA is the CDR1 and SQIVND is the CDR2. V was cut back by 4 bases and J by 2 bases, leaving a gap of 5 bases between them. The origin of this receptor is a human donor with COVID-19. Sequences were derived from cultured CD4+ T cells from blood, sampled after SARS-CoV-2 vaccination. The rearrangement combines TRBV19 with TRBJ1-2; a tentative D call is TRBD1 (5 bases match). The encoded CDR3 is CASSNRNYGYTF. The DNA is as follows: TGTGCCAGTAGTAACAGGAACTATGGCTACACCTTC.